This is a list of T cell receptor beta chains from one sample in a study of PD-1 blockade in classical Hodgkin lymphoma. Libraries were prepared by immunoSEQ multiplex PCR; TCRdb keeps only in-frame clonotypes and omits some of them. This table has tens of thousands of clones, more than 65% appearing once. The sequenced sample was peripheral blood mononuclear cells (PBMCs), obtained before the fourth cycle of nivolumab. All receptors derive from a human donor with classical Hodgkin lymphoma. Each CDR3 is given with its conserved first and last residue. D genes are given only for firm matches. Rows give clone size only sometimes, using once, few, many, or a class for an expanded clone.

v_call: TRBV7-3; clone_size: .; j_call: TRBJ1-1; d_call: .; cdr3_aa: CASSVQRDTEAFF; cdr3_nt: TGTGCCAGCAGCGTCCAGCGGGACACTGAAGCTTTCTTT
v_call: TRBV27; clone_size: .; j_call: TRBJ1-1; d_call: .; cdr3_aa: CASIPSTQNTEAFF; cdr3_nt: TGTGCCAGCATTCCTTCGACCCAGAACACTGAAGCTTTCTTT
v_call: TRBV29-1; clone_size: .; j_call: TRBJ1-2; d_call: .; cdr3_aa: CSAWLAAGYGYTF; cdr3_nt: TGCAGCGCCTGGTTAGCGGCGGGGTATGGCTACACCTTC
v_call: TRBV7-9; clone_size: .; j_call: TRBJ1-6; d_call: .; cdr3_aa: CASSSAYLDSPLHF; cdr3_nt: TGTGCCAGCAGCTCAGCCTATTTGGATTCACCCCTCCACTTT
v_call: TRBV7-3; clone_size: .; j_call: TRBJ2-1; d_call: TRBD2; cdr3_aa: CASSPLTSADYNEQFF; cdr3_nt: TGTGCCAGCAGCCCTTTAACTAGCGCTGATTACAATGAGCAGTTCTTC
v_call: TRBV21-1; clone_size: once; j_call: TRBJ1-2; d_call: .; cdr3_aa: CASSTTDCSGTFGYTF; cdr3_nt: TGTGCCAGCAGTACCACCGACTGTAGTGGGACTTTTGGCTACACCTTC
v_call: TRBV7-9; clone_size: .; j_call: TRBJ1-2; d_call: .; cdr3_aa: CASSPSGAGHGYTF; cdr3_nt: TGTGCCAGCAGCCCTAGCGGGGCGGGACATGGCTACACCTTC
v_call: TRBV4-3; clone_size: .; j_call: TRBJ1-1; d_call: .; cdr3_aa: CASSQDLRAEAFF; cdr3_nt: TGCGCCAGCAGCCAAGATCTGAGGGCTGAAGCTTTCTTT
v_call: TRBV7-2; clone_size: .; j_call: TRBJ1-1; d_call: TRBD1; cdr3_aa: CASNRDRGLNEAFF; cdr3_nt: TGTGCCAGCAACCGGGACAGGGGGCTTAATGAAGCTTTCTTT
v_call: TRBV5-1; clone_size: .; j_call: TRBJ2-3; d_call: .; cdr3_aa: CASGPAGRRVDTQYF; cdr3_nt: TGCGCCAGCGGCCCTGCGGGGCGCCGCGTGGATACGCAGTATTTT
v_call: TRBV5-1; clone_size: .; j_call: TRBJ1-6; d_call: .; cdr3_aa: CASNAVGASNSPLHF; cdr3_nt: TGCGCCAGCAACGCGGTGGGGGCTAGTAATTCACCCCTCCACTTT
v_call: TRBV11-1; clone_size: few; j_call: TRBJ2-7; d_call: TRBD1; cdr3_aa: CASSSVGQLSYEQYF; cdr3_nt: TGTGCCAGCAGCTCAGTGGGACAGCTCTCCTACGAGCAGTACTTC
v_call: TRBV9; clone_size: .; j_call: TRBJ1-6; d_call: .; cdr3_aa: CASSVENNLVSPLHF; cdr3_nt: TGTGCCAGCAGCGTAGAGAACAATTTGGTTTCACCCCTCCACTTT
v_call: TRBV4-3; clone_size: .; j_call: TRBJ2-3; d_call: TRBD1; cdr3_aa: CASSPGQGTDTQYF; cdr3_nt: TGCGCCAGCAGCCCGGGACAGGGGACAGATACGCAGTATTTT
v_call: TRBV13; clone_size: .; j_call: TRBJ1-2; d_call: .; cdr3_aa: CASSLGGPRGYTF; cdr3_nt: TGTGCCAGCAGCTTAGGTGGGCCCCGTGGCTACACCTTC
v_call: TRBV6-5; clone_size: .; j_call: TRBJ1-4; d_call: .; cdr3_aa: CASSLSGSNEKLFF; cdr3_nt: TGTGCCAGCAGTCTCAGTGGGAGCAATGAAAAACTGTTTTTT
v_call: TRBV11-3; clone_size: .; j_call: TRBJ2-5; d_call: TRBD1; cdr3_aa: CASSKTGKETQYF; cdr3_nt: TGTGCCAGCAGCAAGACAGGGAAAGAGACCCAGTACTTC
v_call: TRBV5-6; clone_size: few; j_call: TRBJ1-2; d_call: TRBD1; cdr3_aa: CASSLDGTGGFSSTF; cdr3_nt: TGTGCCAGCAGCTTGGATGGGACAGGGGGCTTTTCGTCCACCTTC
v_call: TRBV7-2; clone_size: .; j_call: TRBJ1-2; d_call: .; cdr3_aa: CASSPWTDNYGYTF; cdr3_nt: TGTGCCAGCAGCCCGTGGACAGATAACTATGGCTACACCTTC
v_call: TRBV6-6; clone_size: .; j_call: TRBJ1-5; d_call: .; cdr3_aa: CASSYNVGNQPQHF; cdr3_nt: TGTGCCAGCAGTTACAATGTCGGGAATCAGCCCCAGCATTTT
v_call: TRBV5-3; clone_size: medium-sized; j_call: TRBJ1-5; d_call: .; cdr3_aa: CARSLRGYGNQPQHF; cdr3_nt: TGTGCCAGAAGCTTGCGAGGGTACGGCAATCAGCCCCAGCATTTT
v_call: TRBV6-4; clone_size: .; j_call: TRBJ1-1; d_call: .; cdr3_aa: CASRATMSTEAFF; cdr3_nt: TGTGCCAGCAGAGCTACAATGAGCACTGAAGCTTTCTTT
v_call: TRBV5-1; clone_size: .; j_call: TRBJ1-2; d_call: TRBD1; cdr3_aa: CASSSKDRVGPEGYTF; cdr3_nt: TGCGCCAGCAGCTCAAAAGACAGGGTGGGTCCTGAGGGCTACACCTTC
v_call: TRBV6-1; clone_size: .; j_call: TRBJ2-7; d_call: TRBD2; cdr3_aa: CASSELAGAGDEQYF; cdr3_nt: TGTGCCAGCAGTGAACTAGCGGGGGCAGGAGACGAGCAGTACTTC
v_call: TRBV5-1; clone_size: .; j_call: TRBJ2-3; d_call: .; cdr3_aa: CASRTGTRTDTQYF; cdr3_nt: TGCGCCAGCAGGACGGGGACCCGGACAGATACGCAGTATTTT
v_call: TRBV4-2; clone_size: .; j_call: TRBJ1-3; d_call: .; cdr3_aa: CASSQGVSSGNTIYF; cdr3_nt: TGTGCCAGCAGCCAAGGGGTGTCCTCTGGAAACACCATATATTTT
v_call: TRBV7-2; clone_size: .; j_call: TRBJ2-1; d_call: .; cdr3_aa: CASTQLQTADPSYNEQFF; cdr3_nt: TGTGCCAGCACCCAACTCCAAACCGCCGACCCATCTTACAATGAGCAGTTCTTC
v_call: TRBV27; clone_size: .; j_call: TRBJ2-7; d_call: .; cdr3_aa: CASSLKGESYEQYF; cdr3_nt: TGTGCCAGCAGTTTAAAAGGGGAGTCCTACGAGCAGTACTTC
v_call: TRBV7-3; clone_size: .; j_call: TRBJ1-2; d_call: TRBD1; cdr3_aa: CASSPQTGNYGYTF; cdr3_nt: TGTGCCAGCAGCCCCCAGACAGGGAACTATGGCTACACCTTC
v_call: TRBV11-2; clone_size: .; j_call: TRBJ1-3; d_call: .; cdr3_aa: CASSLAGSPAIYF; cdr3_nt: TGTGCCAGCAGCTTAGCCGGTTCCCCGGCCATATATTTT
v_call: TRBV7-8; clone_size: .; j_call: TRBJ1-3; d_call: TRBD1; cdr3_aa: CASQGVENTIYF; cdr3_nt: TGTGCCAGTCAGGGGGTGGAAAACACCATATATTTT
v_call: TRBV5-4; clone_size: .; j_call: TRBJ1-2; d_call: TRBD1; cdr3_aa: CASTKTGQGGGYTF; cdr3_nt: TGTGCCAGCACCAAAACCGGACAGGGTGGCGGCTACACCTTC
v_call: TRBV4-1; clone_size: .; j_call: TRBJ1-1; d_call: .; cdr3_aa: CASSPPIGELNTEAFF; cdr3_nt: TGCGCCAGCAGCCCACCAATCGGGGAGTTGAACACTGAAGCTTTCTTT
v_call: TRBV7-2; clone_size: .; j_call: TRBJ2-2; d_call: TRBD2; cdr3_aa: CASSLELAGGRELFF; cdr3_nt: TGTGCCAGCAGCTTAGAACTAGCGGGGGGGAGGGAGCTGTTTTTT
v_call: TRBV27; clone_size: once; j_call: TRBJ2-7; d_call: .; cdr3_aa: CASRPQVGFSSYEQYF; cdr3_nt: TGTGCCAGCAGGCCTCAGGTGGGGTTTAGCTCCTACGAGCAGTACTTC
v_call: TRBV7-2; clone_size: .; j_call: TRBJ2-1; d_call: .; cdr3_aa: CASSSVREQFF; cdr3_nt: TGTGCCAGCAGCTCCGTAAGAGAGCAGTTCTTC
v_call: TRBV19; clone_size: few; j_call: TRBJ2-3; d_call: .; cdr3_aa: CASSPSFDRTQYF; cdr3_nt: TGTGCCAGTAGTCCCTCCTTCGATAGGACGCAGTATTTT
v_call: TRBV4-1; clone_size: once; j_call: TRBJ2-1; d_call: .; cdr3_aa: CASSQGLIGSSYNEQFF; cdr3_nt: TGCGCCAGCAGCCAAGGTCTAATTGGGAGCTCCTACAATGAGCAGTTCTTC
v_call: TRBV2; clone_size: .; j_call: TRBJ2-3; d_call: TRBD1; cdr3_aa: CASRADRAFTDTQYF; cdr3_nt: TGTGCCAGCAGGGCGGACAGGGCATTCACAGATACGCAGTATTTT
v_call: TRBV15; clone_size: few; j_call: TRBJ1-2; d_call: .; cdr3_aa: CATSREAGSYGYTF; cdr3_nt: TGTGCCACCAGCAGAGAGGCGGGGAGCTATGGCTACACCTTC
v_call: TRBV21-1; clone_size: .; j_call: TRBJ1-3; d_call: .; cdr3_aa: CASRLDEGSGNTIYF; cdr3_nt: TGTGCCAGCAGACTAGACGAGGGATCTGGAAACACCATATATTTT
v_call: TRBV9; clone_size: .; j_call: TRBJ2-1; d_call: TRBD1; cdr3_aa: CASSEPTGAGEQFF; cdr3_nt: TGTGCCAGCAGCGAACCCACAGGGGCGGGTGAGCAGTTCTTC
v_call: TRBV5-4; clone_size: once; j_call: TRBJ2-1; d_call: .; cdr3_aa: CASGAFHLYNEQFF; cdr3_nt: TGTGCCTCGGGGGCTTTCCATTTATACAATGAGCAGTTCTTC
v_call: TRBV7-7; clone_size: .; j_call: TRBJ2-1; d_call: TRBD2; cdr3_aa: CASSPLAGGYNEQFF; cdr3_nt: TGTGCCAGCAGCCCACTAGCGGGGGGATACAATGAGCAGTTCTTC
v_call: TRBV7-3; clone_size: .; j_call: TRBJ2-5; d_call: TRBD1; cdr3_aa: CASSSTGAGGETQYF; cdr3_nt: TGTGCCAGCAGCTCGACAGGGGCTGGAGGAGAGACCCAGTACTTC
v_call: TRBV7-2; clone_size: .; j_call: TRBJ2-1; d_call: .; cdr3_aa: CASSFYNEQFF; cdr3_nt: TGTGCCAGCAGCTTTTACAATGAGCAGTTCTTC
v_call: TRBV6-5; clone_size: .; j_call: TRBJ1-6; d_call: TRBD1; cdr3_aa: CASSYSGTGSLHF; cdr3_nt: TGTGCCAGCAGTTATTCCGGGACAGGTAGCCTCCACTTT
v_call: TRBV6-6; clone_size: few; j_call: TRBJ2-3; d_call: TRBD2; cdr3_aa: CASSYLVGDYTDTQYF; cdr3_nt: TGTGCCAGCAGTTACCTGGTGGGGGACTACACAGATACGCAGTATTTT
v_call: TRBV5-5; clone_size: .; j_call: TRBJ1-1; d_call: TRBD1; cdr3_aa: CASSQGQGAITEAFF; cdr3_nt: TGTGCCAGCAGCCAGGGACAGGGGGCGATAACTGAAGCTTTCTTT
v_call: TRBV14; clone_size: .; j_call: TRBJ2-7; d_call: .; cdr3_aa: CASSQGVRFYEQYF; cdr3_nt: TGTGCCAGCAGCCAGGGGGTAAGGTTCTACGAGCAGTACTTC
v_call: TRBV7-8; clone_size: .; j_call: TRBJ1-2; d_call: .; cdr3_aa: CASSSRTNYGYTF; cdr3_nt: TGTGCCAGCAGCTCCCGGACGAACTATGGCTACACCTTC
v_call: TRBV7-2; clone_size: .; j_call: TRBJ1-5; d_call: .; cdr3_aa: CASSNRGQPQHF; cdr3_nt: TGTGCCAGCAGCAATAGGGGTCAGCCCCAGCATTTT
v_call: TRBV6-4; clone_size: few; j_call: TRBJ1-6; d_call: .; cdr3_aa: CASSEGHDNSPLHF; cdr3_nt: TGTGCCAGCAGTGAAGGTCACGATAATTCACCCCTCCACTTT